This T cell receptor beta chain was captured by sequencing in a study of T cells in Graves' hyperthyroidism and ophthalmopathy. Authors of the study amplified TCR beta CDR3 regions from RNA transcripts. A set of HTBI primers served as the primers for a first-round RT-PCR of the TCR CDR3. TCRdb recomputed calls from the multiplex PCR reads with MiXCR, one row per CDR3 protein. The sample contains some 690,000 distinct CDR3 sequences, 15% to 20% of which appear only once. Overall study results and limits: Median prediction lead before ophthalmopathy onset was 5.5 to 7 months with the model. Blood shared most expanded thyroid clonotypes above 0.001.

This clonotype was counted many times. The antigen remains unidentified. Not enrolled were patients with uncontrolled infection, other autoimmune disease, pregnancy or lactation. Diagnosis relied on clinical symptoms, serum thyroxine and TRAb, thyroid ultrasound and orbital computed tomography. The CDR3 is 17 residues long. Unmatched junction bases numbered 5, after V lost 3 bases and J lost 0 bases. CDR1 is SGDLS and CDR2 is YYNGEE in the germline V gene. This receptor was taken from a man aged 50 or older with Graves' hyperthyroidism. The chain carries TRBV9 and TRBJ2-1; 11 bases map to TRBD2. Sequencing was carried out using blood. The CDR3 DNA reads as TGTGCCAGCAGCGACGGAACTAGCGGGAGCTCCTACAATGAGCAGTTCTTC. It specifies CASSDGTSGSSYNEQFF.